This TCR beta chain originates from a study of T cell responses to AZD1222 COVID-19 vaccine (dated by TCRdb to the early 2020s). At the level of the whole study: Because spike-specific TCR depth and breadth did not differ between the two schedules, AZD1222 recipients who got a second dose at roughly 4 weeks were pooled with those who got a second dose at roughly 12 weeks. A total of over 230 trial participants underwent TCR sequencing, of whom roughly 210 received two doses of AZD1222 and around 25 received two doses of the MenACWY control vaccine. Trial participants were enrolled into age subgroups of 18-55, 56-69 and 70-plus years, which contained about 150, 28 and 57 TCR-sequenced participants, respectively.

The CDR3 covers 13 residues, taking in both the cysteine and the phenylalanine. The DNA shown is the 39-base CDR3, in frame from base 1. Sequences MDHEN (CDR1) and SYDVKM (CDR2) are obtained from the germline V gene. V and J are truncated by 4 bases and 6 bases respectively, leaving an intervening sequence of 13 bases. This specimen's time point label, per the study, means: baseline before first vaccination. Vaccinee samples came from UK trials COV001 and COV002, including a single-blind randomized controlled phase 2/3 trial of AZD1222 (ChAdOx1 nCoV-19) in healthy adults. Trial participant PBMC samples were collected at day 0 and day 28 after the second dose for TCRbeta chain sequencing. The CDR3 regions of human TCRbeta chains were analyzed by immunosequencing. From the authors' description of their analysis: Repertoire TCRs were checked for matches against a reference library of SARS-CoV-2-specific TCRs that had been generated using the MIRA antigen-specificity platform. Breadth meant the fraction of unique TCRs that were SARS-CoV-2-associated, whereas depth meant the fraction of total T cells that were SARS-CoV-2-associated. Using the MIRA data, every spike-specific TCR was mapped to the spike region that the TCR reacted to and assigned to either a CD4 or a CD8 class. Log10-transformed breadth and depth values were compared by one-way ANOVA with Sidak's multiple comparisons tests. In its TCRdb copy, this immuneACCESS table keeps in-frame sequences only and misses some clones. Where compared with another copy, unresolved V genes explain less than half of these, and the others have no known cause. The V and J calls and clone size come from that table; D and trimming were worked out from the DNA. Within this sample are some 200,000 clones, with more than 80% of them counted one time only. The top ten constitute 5% to 7% of the sample.

In regard to this clone: There is no known antigen for this receptor. Per-base qualities were not stored, and no clone one base away is much larger.

What the research found in general, with its limitations: After two AZD1222 doses, spike-specific TCR breadth and depth were significantly higher than at day 0 and than in MenACWY recipients. Because no day 14 peak-response samples were available, the repertoires could be characterized only after the peak T cell response. Vaccine-associated CD4 TCRs spanned the whole spike protein, with dominant responses in regions 160-218 and 743-854. Conclusions about previously exposed vaccinees are limited, since just 6 or 7 AZD1222 recipients were seropositive for SARS-CoV-2 at baseline. Reportedly, close to half of the unique spike-specific TCRs recognized epitopes lying outside the regions that are mutated in the B.1.351 and B.1.1.7 variants. Most participants were white British and females outnumbered males, and the authors suggested that clonal diversity may have been underestimated. In the small 56-69-year group, the increase in depth fell short of significance, most likely because of low power.

The source material was peripheral blood, sampled on day 0 of AZD1222 vaccination. The TCR originated in an adult in good health. The chain uses TRBV28 and TRBJ2-7; the D segment cannot be called with confidence. The sequence in DNA is TGTGCCAGCAGTTGGGCAAGTTCTGGCGAGCAGTACTTC. Translated, this is CASSWASSGEQYF.